Listed here is a single TCR beta chain. This specimen comes from a study of cytomegalovirus exposure and HLA in healthy donors. Vbeta (60) and Jbeta (13) primers were used in the PCR. Profiled with immunoSEQ multiplex PCR; TCRdb holds only in-frame clones, not every one. Counted here are about 200,000 clones, approximately 82% occurring once; the ten biggest clones make up over 1.5%. This CDR3 comprises 16 residues. The ends were cut back, 2 bases at V and 0 bases at J, with 9 bases in the middle. CDR1 and CDR2 (germline): SGHRS, YFSETQ. While unrecorded immune exposures were likely, the donors were nominally healthy when sampled.

The chain carries TRBV5-1 and TRBJ2-6; D might be TRBD1 (5 bases). Input material: PBMCs. The source is a middle-aged man in good health and CMV-seropositive. The CDR3 reads CASSFGHDSGANVLTF. Here the CDR3 DNA reads TGCGCCAGCAGCTTTGGACACGACTCTGGGGCCAACGTCCTGACTTTC.